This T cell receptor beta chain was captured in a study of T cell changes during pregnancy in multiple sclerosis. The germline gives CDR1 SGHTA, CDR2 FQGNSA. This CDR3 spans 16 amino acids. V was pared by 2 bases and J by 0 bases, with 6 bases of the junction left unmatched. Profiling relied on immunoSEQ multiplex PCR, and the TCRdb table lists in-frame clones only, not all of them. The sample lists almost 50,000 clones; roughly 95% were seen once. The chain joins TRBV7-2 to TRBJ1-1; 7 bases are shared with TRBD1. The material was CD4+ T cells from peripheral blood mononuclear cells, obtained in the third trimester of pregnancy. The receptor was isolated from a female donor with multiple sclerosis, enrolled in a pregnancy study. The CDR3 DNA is TGTGCCAGCAGCTTAAAAGCCGGGACAGTGAACACTGAAGCTTTCTTT. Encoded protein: CASSLKAGTVNTEAFF. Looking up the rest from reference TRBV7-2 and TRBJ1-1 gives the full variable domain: GAGVSQSPSNKVTEKGKDVELRCDPISGHTALYWYRQSLGQGLEFLIYFQGNSAPDKSGLPSDRFSAERTGGSVSTLTIQRTQQEDSAVYLCASSLKAGTVNTEAFFGQGTRLTVV.